This T cell receptor beta chain was found in a study of vaccination and CD4 T cells after COVID-19. Study summary: Six men and four women formed the convalescents, two being Hispanic.

The CDR3 length is 19 residues. CDR1 MNHEY and CDR2 SMNVEV come from the germline V gene (reference sequence). V was pared by 6 bases and J by 0 bases, with 18 bases of the junction left unmatched. The Oncomine TCR Beta short-read assay was what sequenced the DNA obtained from cultured CD4+ T cells. Investigators isolated genomic DNA from cultured CD4+ T cells. TCRdb fed the PCR reads into MiXCR, producing one record per CDR3 protein. Seen here are about 12,000 distinct CDR3 sequences, around half observed once, and the top ten hold 15%. This clonotype appeared a few times. Antigen: not known. Findings of the study overall: Among convalescent patients, a median around 85% of reactive clones emerged only after vaccination.

Treatment described: roughly 11-day PBMC culture with coronavirus spike peptide pools or control peptides (ViraFEST assay). Negative selection yielded CD4+ T cells from day-10 cultures. This TCR came from a human donor who had recovered from COVID-19. The chain joins TRBV27 to TRBJ1-1; 8 nucleotides match TRBD1. Input material: CD4+ T cells from blood, cultured in vitro. The CDR3 DNA is TGTGCCAGCAGGGCCTTAAGGCAGGGGGCCCAGGAGATGAACACTGAAGCTTTCTTT. It is translated as CASRALRQGAQEMNTEAFF.